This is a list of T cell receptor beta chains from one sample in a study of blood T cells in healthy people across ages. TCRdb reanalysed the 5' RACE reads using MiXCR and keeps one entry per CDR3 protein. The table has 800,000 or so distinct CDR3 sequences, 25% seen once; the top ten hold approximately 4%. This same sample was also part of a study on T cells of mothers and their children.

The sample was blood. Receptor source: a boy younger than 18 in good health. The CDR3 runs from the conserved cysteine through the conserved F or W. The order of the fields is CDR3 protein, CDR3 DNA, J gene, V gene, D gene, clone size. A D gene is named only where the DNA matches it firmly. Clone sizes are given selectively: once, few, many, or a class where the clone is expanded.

CSARESPNEKLFF	TGCAGTGCTAGGGAAAGCCCTAATGAAAAACTGTTTTTT	TRBJ1-4	TRBV20-1	NA	NA
CASSLIAGRETQYF	TGTGCCAGCAGCTTAATCGCAGGGAGAGAGACCCAGTACTTC	TRBJ2-5	TRBV11-2	NA	NA
CASSLTGGPPEAFF	TGTGCCAGCAGCTTAACGGGGGGTCCTCCTGAAGCTTTCTTT	TRBJ1-1	TRBV7-9	NA	few
CATSDEVQGGNQPQHF	TGTGCCACCAGTGACGAGGTACAGGGGGGCAATCAGCCCCAGCATTTT	TRBJ1-5	TRBV24-1	TRBD1	NA
CASSSLREKEDTQYF	TGTGCCAGCAGCTCCTTAAGGGAGAAGGAAGATACGCAGTATTTT	TRBJ2-3	TRBV5-4	NA	few
CASRQLASRDIQYF	TGTGCCAGCAGGCAACTAGCATCAAGGGACATTCAGTACTTC	TRBJ2-4	TRBV6-1	NA	few
CSAGHNTEAFF	TGCAGTGCAGGGCACAACACTGAAGCTTTCTTT	TRBJ1-1	TRBV20-1	NA	NA
CASSHGVETQYF	TGTGCCAGCAGCCACGGGGTCGAGACCCAGTACTTC	TRBJ2-5	TRBV7-6	NA	NA
CASSEREPEFQPQHF	TGTGCCAGCAGTGAGCGAGAGCCGGAATTTCAGCCCCAGCATTTT	TRBJ1-5	TRBV2	NA	few
CASSLRDLGNEQFF	TGTGCCAGCAGTTTACGTGACTTAGGCAATGAGCAGTTCTTC	TRBJ2-1	TRBV27	NA	few
CASSLAILAGFGDTQYF	TGTGCCAGCAGCTTAGCGATTCTAGCGGGGTTTGGGGATACGCAGTATTTT	TRBJ2-3	TRBV7-2	TRBD2	few
CASSSLAASSYEQYF	TGTGCCAGCAGCTCACTAGCGGCTAGTTCCTACGAGCAGTACTTC	TRBJ2-7	TRBV28	TRBD2	few
CSVEGQGHNEQFF	TGCAGCGTTGAGGGGCAGGGGCACAATGAGCAGTTCTTC	TRBJ2-1	TRBV29-1	NA	NA
CASSQATGSAYEQYF	TGCGCCAGCAGCCAAGCGACAGGTTCTGCCTACGAGCAGTACTTC	TRBJ2-7	TRBV4-3	NA	NA
CASSAPKGGYNEQFF	TGTGCCAGCAGTGCCCCTAAGGGTGGCTACAATGAGCAGTTCTTC	TRBJ2-1	TRBV28	NA	once
CASSQGSSSPYNEQFF	TGTGCCAGCAGCCAAGGGTCCTCTAGCCCCTACAATGAGCAGTTCTTC	TRBJ2-1	TRBV14	NA	many
CSAPTSGLTDTQYF	TGCAGTGCCCCTACTAGCGGCCTCACAGATACGCAGTATTTT	TRBJ2-3	TRBV20-1	TRBD2	NA
CASNQRGRRDEQYF	TGTGCCAGCAACCAGAGGGGAAGGCGCGACGAGCAGTACTTC	TRBJ2-7	TRBV3-1	NA	few
CASSTHTEAFF	TGTGCCAGCAGTACCCACACTGAAGCTTTCTTT	TRBJ1-1	TRBV25-1	NA	NA
CASSGFRGAEGGTEAFF	TGTGCCAGCAGCGGATTCAGGGGGGCCGAAGGGGGCACTGAAGCTTTCTTT	TRBJ1-1	TRBV7-9	TRBD1	NA
CASRLRGGYNEQFF	TGCGCCAGCAGACTTAGAGGGGGTTACAATGAGCAGTTCTTC	TRBJ2-1	TRBV5-6	NA	few
CASGAGTLQETQYF	TGTGCCAGCGGGGCCGGGACTCTGCAAGAGACCCAGTACTTC	TRBJ2-5	TRBV5-4	NA	NA
CASHQTGANTEAFF	TGTGCCAGCCACCAGACAGGGGCGAACACTGAAGCTTTCTTT	TRBJ1-1	TRBV12-3/TRBV12-4	TRBD1	few